This is a list of T cell receptor beta chains from one sample in a study of CD8+ T cells in alopecia areata. Sequenced by immunoSEQ multiplex PCR; TCRdb stores in-frame clones only, minus some. Here the sample spans 150,000 to 200,000 clones, 60% being singletons. This specimen consisted of CD4+ T cells sorted from blood, obtained at week 24, from a patient treated with tofacitinib. These receptor sequences come from a human donor with alopecia areata. Each CDR3 is given with its conserved first and last residue. D genes are given only for firm matches. For some rows the clone size is stated as once, few or many, or as a class when expanded; others skip it.

CDR3aa	CDR3nt	d_gene	v_gene	j_gene	abundance
CAWSFRRTDRKLFF	TGTGCCTGGAGCTTCAGACGCACCGATCGAAAACTGTTTTTT	.	TRBV30	TRBJ1-4	.
CASSLGVGNEQFF	TGTGCCAGCAGCTTAGGGGTGGGGAATGAGCAGTTCTTC	.	TRBV7-9	TRBJ2-1	few
CASSSHGPDKAFF	TGTGCCAGCTCCTCACACGGGCCCGATAAAGCTTTCTTT	.	TRBV18	TRBJ1-1	.
CASSLPGPYQETQYF	TGTGCCAGCAGCCTCCCCGGGCCTTACCAAGAGACCCAGTACTTC	.	TRBV21-1	TRBJ2-5	few
CASSLGRSTDTQYF	TGTGCCAGCAGCTTAGGTCGGAGCACAGATACGCAGTATTTT	.	TRBV7-9	TRBJ2-3	.
CASSVRRGESTDTQYF	TGCGCCAGCAGCGTTCGTCGGGGGGAGAGCACAGATACGCAGTATTTT	TRBD2	TRBV5-1	TRBJ2-3	.
CASSLESIGYTF	TGTGCCAGCAGCTTAGAATCTATTGGCTACACCTTC	.	TRBV7-9	TRBJ1-2	.
CASSVRDRVGYGYTF	TGTGCCAGCAGCGTTAGGGACAGGGTGGGCTATGGCTACACCTTC	TRBD1	TRBV5-4	TRBJ1-2	few
CASSSGQGLNYGYTF	TGTGCCAGCAGCTCGGGACAGGGCCTAAACTATGGCTACACCTTC	TRBD1	TRBV9	TRBJ1-2	.
CATNYEGAGYGYTF	TGTGCCACCAATTATGAGGGGGCTGGTTATGGCTACACCTTC	TRBD1	TRBV10-3	TRBJ1-2	.
CSVGPGGEAFF	TGCAGCGTTGGTCCGGGGGGTGAAGCTTTCTTT	.	TRBV29-1	TRBJ1-1	few
CASSYHRGNGNQPQHF	TGTGCCAGCAGTTACCACAGGGGGAATGGGAATCAGCCCCAGCATTTT	TRBD1	TRBV28	TRBJ1-5	.
CASTPIGGSQETQYF	TGTGCCAGCACCCCGATTGGGGGGAGTCAAGAGACCCAGTACTTC	.	TRBV7-8	TRBJ2-5	.
CASSRDRGLRNF	TGCGCCAGCAGCAGAGACAGGGGGCTCCGGAACTTC	TRBD1	TRBV5-1	TRBJ2-7	.
CAVSQESNQPQHF	TGTGCCGTATCACAAGAAAGCAATCAGCCCCAGCATTTT	.	TRBV10-3	TRBJ1-5	.